This is a list of T cell receptor beta chains from one sample in a study of spatial heterogeneity in lung cancer. TCRdb called the 5' RACE reads again in MiXCR, with one record for every CDR3 protein. The table has approximately 22,000 distinct CDR3 sequences, 4.5% to 7% seen once. Sample: PBMCs, taken at surgery. The receptors were gathered from a male donor with early-stage non-small cell lung cancer. The conserved cysteine and the conserved F or W are not part of the CDR3 here.

V	CDR3
TRBV6-5	ASSNRGYGYT
TRBV5-1	ASSWQGAENTEAF
TRBV7-9	ASSLWGQPQETQY
TRBV6-2/TRBV6-3	ASRDRYNEQF
TRBV7-2	ASSSTGSSYEQY
TRBV27	ASSLNGSPLH
TRBV7-2	ASSYPVTGYNEQF
TRBV19	ASSIVLPGQRETQY
TRBV28	ASSTRETQY
TRBV28	ASSPAGVNTGELF
TRBV6-1	ASRRASGGTDTQY
TRBV5-4	ASSPGGTNYGYT
TRBV27	ASRWGTSPREKLF
TRBV5-1	ASSLEQPGSNSPLH
TRBV19	ASRETSGSISYNEQF
TRBV2	ASSYLPGGGPEKLF
TRBV29-1	SVSPGQGRQSGNTIY
TRBV19	ASSSGGGGNEQF
TRBV20-1	RGTSGGNYEQY
TRBV5-1	ASSNTLAGGIGTQY
TRBV7-2	ASSHFGKEQY
TRBV10-3	AISGNVNNEQF
TRBV28	VSGGPGRETQY
TRBV6-6	ASSFSGQVPRQQY
TRBV7-9	ASSFGETSEQF